The 21 T cell receptor beta chains below come from one sample, sequenced in a study of blood T cell repertoires in COVID-19. The table came from immunoSEQ multiplex PCR; TCRdb's copy has only in-frame clones and leaves some out. The sample contains 230,000 or so clones, 70% to 90% of which appear only once. The sample comprised PBMCs or T cells enriched from blood (not recorded which). The receptors stem from a woman aged 45-65 years who had been exposed to COVID-19.

This clone showed up just a few times. V and J are TRBV10-3 and TRBJ1-6; D is unresolved. The CDR3 is made up of 17 amino acids. The germline CDR1 and CDR2 sequences are ENHRY and SYGVKD. V was cut by 0 bases and J by 5 bases, with 14 bases left in between. The CDR3 region has the DNA TGTGCCATCAGTGAGTCGACGTCGGGTCCTGATAATTCACCCCTCCACTTT. Translated, it gives CAISESTSGPDNSPLHF.

The chain uses TRBV12-5 and TRBJ1-1, with no clear D. With 1 base removed from V and 4 bases from J, the gap between germline ends came to 7 bases. This CDR3 contains 13 residues. From germline, CDR1 is LGHNT and CDR2 FRNRAP. The CDR3 region is CASGLDSSTEAFF. CDR3 sequence (DNA): TGTGCTAGTGGTTTGGACAGTTCCACTGAAGCTTTCTTT.

The V and J genes are TRBV24-1 and TRBJ2-3; 9 positions match TRBD1. The V gene end was trimmed by 3 bases and the J gene end by 4 bases; junction bases not matched to a gene: 7. The CDR3 runs 16 residues. Germline V gene sequence: CDR1 KGHDR, CDR2 SFDVKD. The CDR3 protein is CATSDRRDREADTQYF. Written as DNA, the CDR3 is TGTGCCACCAGTGATCGCCGGGACAGGGAAGCAGATACGCAGTATTTT.

The chain uses TRBV18 and TRBJ2-3, with 9 nucleotides matching TRBD2. The V and J ends lost 3 bases and 6 bases, in that order; junction bases with no gene match: 10. The CDR3 is 16 amino acids. Per germline, CDR1 KGHSH and CDR2 LQKENI. The CDR3 DNA sequence: TGTGCCAGCTCACCGGCTAGCGGGGACCGTCGGGATACGCAGTATTTT. Translation gives CASSPASGDRRDTQYF.

The chain is built from TRBV5-6 and TRBJ1-6; TRBD1 matches 7 bases. Germline V gene data show CDR1 as SGHDT and CDR2 as YYEEEE. V shed 3 bases, J shed 12 bases, and the junction held 6 bases outside the gene matches. The CDR3 has 13 residues. As DNA, the CDR3 is TGTGCCAGCAGCTCCGCACAGGGGCTACCCCTCCACTTT. It yields the protein CASSSAQGLPLHF.

The rearrangement joins TRBV19 to TRBJ1-5, with a possible D match to TRBD1 (5 bases). Trimming pared 11 bases from V and 2 bases from J, leaving 16 bases between. The CDR3 extends over 14 amino acids. Germline V gene data show CDR1 as LNHDA and CDR2 as SQIVND (reference sequence). The CDR3 DNA is TGTGCCTCCCGACAGACTGGGGGCAATCAGCCCCAGCATTTT. It encodes CASRQTGGNQPQHF.

This chain connects TRBV19 to TRBJ2-2, with 7 bases that match TRBD2. This CDR3 contains 15 residues. The germline V gene has CDR1 LNHDA and CDR2 SQIVND (reference sequence). V dropped 6 bases and J dropped 2; count of bases not matched to a gene: 6. For the CDR3, the DNA is TGTGCCAGTAGGGGGGGGAAGCACAACACCGGGGAGCTGTTTTTT. It specifies CASRGGKHNTGELFF. Together with reference TRBV19 and TRBJ2-2, the CDR3 gives the full variable domain: DGGITQSPKYLFRKEGQNVTLSCEQNLNHDAMYWYRQDPGQGLRLIYYSQIVNDFQKGDIAEGYSVSREKKESFPLTVTSAQKNPTAFYLCASRGGKHNTGELFFGEGSRLTVL.

The gene calls are TRBV7-8 and TRBJ2-1; D may be TRBD2 (8 bases). This CDR3 has 17 residues. Germline V lookup: CDR1 SGHVS, CDR2 FQNEAQ. Trimming shortened V by 5 bases and J by 6 bases, and 23 bases separated the two germline ends. DNA of the CDR3: TGTGCCAGCAGCGTTTTATCCGGGACTAGACAGGGCAATGAGCAGTTCTTC. Translated: CASSVLSGTRQGNEQFF.

V and J are TRBV6-5 and TRBJ1-2; possible D gene TRBD1, 6 bases. The CDR3 extends over 15 amino acids. The V end lost 4 bases, the J end lost 1 base, and 13 bases lay between the germline ends. Per germline, CDR1 MNHEY and CDR2 SVGAGI. CDR3 sequence: CASSSLQGFNYGYTF. The CDR3 nucleotides read TGTGCCAGCAGTTCCTTACAGGGATTTAACTATGGCTACACCTTC.

The gene calls are TRBV5-1 and TRBJ1-4; D possibly corresponds to TRBD1 (6 bases). Germline-derived CDR1 and CDR2 are SGHRS and YFSETQ. V dropped 2 bases and J dropped 6 bases, with 20 bases sitting between them. The CDR3 is made up of 17 amino acids. The CDR3 DNA is TGCGCCAGCAGCTTCAGGGGACCCCCCGTGGTTGATGAAAAACTGTTTTTT. This translates into CASSFRGPPVVDEKLFF. Together with reference TRBV5-1 and TRBJ1-4, the CDR3 gives the full variable domain: KAGVTQTPRYLIKTRGQQVTLSCSPISGHRSVSWYQQTPGQGLQFLFEYFSETQRNKGNFPGRFSGRQFSNSRSEMNVSTLELGDSALYLCASSFRGPPVVDEKLFFGSGTQLSVL.

This rearrangement joins TRBV3-1 (or the pseudogene TRBV3-2) to TRBJ1-2; 9 bases align to TRBD1. Germline assignment: CDR1 LGHDT and CDR2 YNNKEL (reference sequence). With V trimmed by 11 bases and J by 0 bases, 4 bases remained unmatched. The CDR3 spans 13 residues. CDR3 sequence: CAWDRESNYGYTF. The CDR3 region has the DNA TGTGCCTGGGACAGGGAATCTAACTATGGCTACACCTTC.

This clone was seen just once. The rearrangement joins TRBV10-3 to TRBJ1-1, with TRBD1 identical over 9 bases. CDR3 length equals 15 residues. The V gene's germline CDR1 is ENHRY and CDR2 SYGVKD. The V and J ends lost 5 bases and 5 bases, in that order; junction bases with no gene match: 9. The CDR3 DNA reads TGTGCCATCAGTAAACAGGGGGCGTCGGGGACTGAAGCTTTCTTT. This gives the protein CAISKQGASGTEAFF.

This clone was detected only once. This chain joins TRBV29-1 and TRBJ1-4, with 9 bases identical to TRBD1. CDR3 length equals 13 residues. The V gene's germline CDR1 is SQVTM and CDR2 ANQGSEA. The V and J ends lost 2 bases and 10 bases, in that order; junction bases with no gene match: 5. The CDR3 reads CSVEIVTGGKLFF. The CDR3 DNA reads TGCAGCGTTGAAATCGTGACAGGGGGAAAACTGTTTTTT.

The genes are TRBV19 and TRBJ1-1; D gene uncertain. The CDR3 totals 13 residues. CDR1 and CDR2 from the germline V gene are LNHDA and SQIVND (reference sequence). The V and J ends lost 9 bases and 5 bases respectively, with 16 bases between them. The CDR3 nucleotides read TGTGCCAGCGGGGAGGGAAGAGGGACTGAAGCTTTCTTT. Translated, it gives CASGEGRGTEAFF.

The gene calls are TRBV13 and TRBJ1-2; 7 nucleotides line up with TRBD1. Germline lookup yields CDR1 PRHDT and CDR2 FYEKMQ (reference sequence). The V segment lost 0 bases and the J segment 6 bases; nucleotides outside the gene matches: 7. The length of the CDR3 is 15 residues. The CDR3 coding sequence is TGTGCCAGCAGCTTAGGACAGGGGAGGCGAGATGGCTACACCTTC. It encodes CASSLGQGRRDGYTF.

V is TRBV19 and J is TRBJ2-1; 7 positions match TRBD2. V lost 5 bases and J lost 5; bases outside the gene matches: 3. The CDR3 loop spans 13 amino acids. CDR1 is LNHDA and CDR2 is SQIVND in the germline V gene (reference sequence). The CDR3 protein is CASSGGLNNEQFF. CDR3 bases: TGTGCCAGTAGTGGGGGACTAAACAATGAGCAGTTCTTC.

V usage is TRBV19 and J usage is TRBJ1-5; D is perhaps TRBD1 (6 bases). The V and J ends lost 2 bases and 3 bases respectively, with 11 bases between them. CDR1 is LNHDA, CDR2 SQIVND, per germline (reference sequence). CDR3 length equals 15 residues. DNA for the CDR3: TGTGCCAGTAGTATACAGACAGGTTCCAATCAGCCCCAGCATTTT. Protein: CASSIQTGSNQPQHF. The full variable domain, rest sourced from reference TRBV19 and TRBJ1-5, is DGGITQSPKYLFRKEGQNVTLSCEQNLNHDAMYWYRQDPGQGLRLIYYSQIVNDFQKGDIAEGYSVSREKKESFPLTVTSAQKNPTAFYLCASSIQTGSNQPQHFGDGTRLSIL.

The CDR3 sequence: CASSLQSLYGYTF. The CDR3 region has the DNA TGTGCCAGCAGCCTACAGAGCCTCTATGGCTACACCTTC. The V call is TRBV12-3 or TRBV12-4, the J call TRBJ1-2; D gene ambiguous. This CDR3 has 13 amino acids. V was pared by 6 bases and J by 4 bases, with 12 bases between.

The gene calls are TRBV6-5 and TRBJ1-6; D gene uncertain. Germline-derived CDR1 and CDR2 are MNHEY and SVGAGI. CDR3 size: 14 residues. V was trimmed by 2 bases and J by 7 bases, leaving 9 bases between them. The CDR3 is CASSYGPPNSPLHF. In DNA form, the CDR3 reads TGTGCCAGCAGTTACGGGCCCCCCAATTCACCCCTCCACTTT.

The chain combines TRBV5-4 with TRBJ1-2, with 12 bases that match TRBD1. The V and J ends lost 4 bases and 4 bases, in that order; junction bases with no gene match: 5. The V gene's germline CDR1 is SGHNT and CDR2 YYREEE (reference sequence). CDR3 size: 15 residues. This CDR3 reads CASSPRDRGLYGYTF. CDR3 sequence (DNA): TGTGCCAGCAGCCCCCGGGACAGGGGGCTCTATGGCTACACCTTC.

V is TRBV6-7 and J is TRBJ2-5; 14 positions match TRBD2. TRBV6-7 is treated as an ORF (open reading frame) with a function not yet certain. There are 18 residues in the CDR3. J lost 2 bases, V lost 1 base, and 6 bases had no gene match. CDR3 coding DNA: TGTGCCAGCAGTTACTTGGGACTAGCGGGGGTGGGTCAAGAGACCCAGTACTTC. This encodes CASSYLGLAGVGQETQYF.